These 28 T cell receptor beta chains came from one sample sequenced in a study of T cell repertoires in cytomegalovirus infection (dated by TCRdb to between 2017 and 2020). Instrument used: Illumina HiSeq 1500. The raw public reads went through TCRdb reprocessing: fastp at Q25, MiXCR clone calling, in-frame beta chains kept. All rows with the same CDR3 protein become a single entry with the most common DNA and genes. The sample table holds just under 300,000 distinct CDR3 sequences, of which approximately 8.9% were seen once. Less than 3% of the sample is in the top ten clones. Material: PBMCs. The source of these receptors is a human donor in good health (CMV status not recorded). Some clones in this sample may be carry-over from other donors' samples.

This clonotype was counted a few times. This chain connects TRBV3-1 to TRBJ2-3; D unclear. The CDR3 consists of 14 residues. In germline, CDR1 is LGHDT, CDR2 YNNKEL (reference sequence). V lost 4 bases and J 0 bases, leaving 8 bases between the germline ends. The CDR3 nucleotides read TGTGCCAGCAGCCGAATCAAAAGCACAGATACGCAGTATTTT. It translates to CASSRIKSTDTQYF.

This clonotype has at least ten counts. V gene TRBV27 combines with J gene TRBJ1-2; D gene ambiguous. The germline gives CDR1 MNHEY, CDR2 SMNVEV (reference sequence). Trimming took 6 bases from V and 4 from J, leaving 12 bases between them. This CDR3 has 13 residues. In DNA form, the CDR3 reads TGTGCCAGCAGCCCCTCTAAAGTCTATGGCTACACCTTC. This codes for CASSPSKVYGYTF.

Many counts were recorded for this clonotype. The chain combines TRBV20-1 with TRBJ2-1, with D tentatively TRBD2 (7 bases). The CDR3 extends over 16 amino acids. CDR1 and CDR2 from the germline V gene are DFQATT and SNEGSKA (reference sequence). V lost 0 bases and J 7 bases, leaving 19 bases between the germline ends. The CDR3 here is CSAREPTGRGGNEQFF. CDR3 coding DNA: TGCAGTGCTAGAGAACCCACAGGGAGGGGTGGAAATGAGCAGTTCTTC.

This clonotype turned up a few times. The genes are TRBV25-1 and TRBJ1-5, with 7 bases matching TRBD1. Germline V gene data show CDR1 as MGHDK and CDR2 as SYGVNS. This CDR3 contains 13 residues. Trimming took 5 bases from V and 9 from J; bases not matched to a gene: 7. The CDR3, as DNA: TGTGCCAGCAGTCCACAAGACAGGGCGCCCCAGCATTTT. Amino acid sequence: CASSPQDRAPQHF.

This clonotype was picked up many times. This chain uses TRBV7-2 with TRBJ2-5; a weak D match, TRBD2 (5 bases). The CDR3 has 15 residues. Trimming pared 5 bases from V and 4 bases from J, leaving 17 bases between. Germline V gives CDR1 SGHTA, CDR2 FQGNSA. The CDR3 region has the DNA TGTGCCAGCAGCCCAGACCGTGCGGGCGGAGAGACCCAGTACTTC. Translation: CASSPDRAGGETQYF. Full variable domain (outside the CDR3, taken from reference TRBV7-2 and TRBJ2-5): GAGVSQSPSNKVTEKGKDVELRCDPISGHTALYWYRQSLGQGLEFLIYFQGNSAPDKSGLPSDRFSAERTGGSVSTLTIQRTQQEDSAVYLCASSPDRAGGETQYFGPGTRLLVL.

This clonotype has at least ten counts. This sequence joins TRBV4-1 and TRBJ2-1; no clear D gene. The ends were cut back, 0 bases at V and 0 bases at J, with 12 bases in the middle. The CDR3 is made up of 17 amino acids. The germline CDR1 and CDR2 sequences are MGHRA and YSYEKL. This chain's CDR3 is CASSQDLSESSYNEQFF. The CDR3 region has the DNA TGCGCCAGCAGCCAAGATCTATCAGAGAGCTCCTACAATGAGCAGTTCTTC.

The table lists this clonotype with many counts. This rearrangement joins TRBV19 to TRBJ2-2, with 8 bases that match TRBD2. The CDR3 contains 17 residues. The J segment lost 4 bases and the V segment lost 6 bases, leaving 13 bases of the junction unmatched. Germline V gene lookup returns CDR1 LNHDA and CDR2 SQIVND (reference sequence). In DNA, the CDR3 is TGTGCCAGTAGGGAACCGGGACTAGTAGGTTCCACCGGGGAGCTGTTTTTT. It yields the protein CASREPGLVGSTGELFF.

Of note for this clonotype: This clone may be a read error of a much larger clone one base away. The gene calls are TRBV19 and TRBJ1-5; the D gene is possibly TRBD1 (5 bases). The CDR3 is made up of 14 amino acids. Trimming removed 8 bases at V and 4 bases at J, with 15 bases between. Per the germline V gene, CDR1 is LNHDA and CDR2 is SQIVND (reference sequence). CDR3 DNA: TGTGCCAGTGGGACGGGTGATAGAAATCAGCCCCAGCATTTT. As protein: CASGTGDRNQPQHF.

This clonotype was observed many times. The rearrangement links TRBV28 to TRBJ2-4; TRBD2 aligns across 10 bases. The CDR3 spans 15 residues. Germline assignment: CDR1 MDHEN and CDR2 SYDVKM. V lost 5 bases and J lost 2; bases outside the gene matches: 3. The CDR3 sequence is CASSSGGAPKNIQYF. The CDR3 DNA sequence: TGTGCCAGCAGTAGCGGGGGGGCCCCCAAAAACATTCAGTACTTC.

This clonotype was found a few times. The rearrangement uses TRBV19 and TRBJ2-4; D unclear. Trimming removed 5 bases at V and 9 bases at J, with 14 bases between. Germline lookup yields CDR1 LNHDA and CDR2 SQIVND (reference sequence). The length of the CDR3 is 13 residues. Here the CDR3 DNA reads TGTGCCAGTAGTGGTGCAGCGAAGGTCATTCAGTACTTC. It specifies CASSGAAKVIQYF.

This clonotype showed up many times. The rearrangement uses TRBV6-5 and TRBJ2-3; unclear D gene. V lost 0 bases, J lost 6 bases, and 13 bases lay in between. CDR3 size: 15 residues. Germline CDR1 and CDR2: MNHEY and SVGAGI. In nucleotides, the CDR3 is TGTGCCAGCAGTTACTCGTTCTCCGGTAGGGATACGCAGTATTTT. Translating gives CASSYSFSGRDTQYF.

The chain links TRBV20-1 to TRBJ2-1; 11 nucleotides line up with TRBD1. The J segment lost 7 bases and the V segment lost 5 bases, leaving 10 bases of the junction unmatched. The CDR3 runs 15 residues. Germline V gene sequence: CDR1 DFQATT, CDR2 SNEGSKA (reference sequence). CDR3 DNA: TGCAGTGCTTTAAATCGGGACAGGGGGAGAAATGAGCAGTTCTTC. Its translation is CSALNRDRGRNEQFF.

This clonotype appeared many times. The chain links TRBV7-2 to TRBJ1-2; TRBD1 aligns across 8 bases. The CDR3 is made up of 14 amino acids. The V gene's germline CDR1 is SGHTA and CDR2 FQGNSA. The J segment lost 2 bases and the V segment lost 5 bases, leaving 4 bases of the junction unmatched. CDR3 amino acids: CASSPDRGNYGYTF. The CDR3 coding sequence is TGTGCCAGCAGCCCAGACAGGGGAAACTATGGCTACACCTTC.

This clonotype was detected many times. This chain connects TRBV20-1 to TRBJ1-1; D perhaps matches TRBD1 (6 bases). With 3 bases removed from V and 2 bases from J, the gap between germline ends came to 22 bases. Per the germline V gene, CDR1 is DFQATT and CDR2 is SNEGSKA (reference sequence). The CDR3 is made up of 17 amino acids. The CDR3 region is CSARGARGRYTNTEAFF. DNA for the CDR3: TGCAGTGCTAGGGGGGCACGGGGTCGATATACCAACACTGAAGCTTTCTTT.

This clonotype was observed at least ten times. V is TRBV6-5 and J is TRBJ1-4, with D tentatively TRBD1 (5 bases). CDR1 is MNHEY and CDR2 is SVGAGI in the germline V gene. Between the trimmed V and J ends, which lost 6 bases and 0 bases, there was a span of 11 bases. The CDR3 loop spans 15 amino acids. The CDR3, as DNA: TGTGCCAGCAGCCGGGGACGGGCAACTAATGAAAAACTGTTTTTT. As protein: CASSRGRATNEKLFF.

V usage is TRBV4-2 and J usage is TRBJ1-1, with 9 bases matching TRBD1. CDR3 length: 15 residues. Germline CDR1 is LGHNA and CDR2 is YNFKEQ. The V and J ends lost 4 bases and 5 bases, in that order; junction bases with no gene match: 8. The CDR3 nucleotides are TGTGCCAGCAGCCCAACAGGGGGCGGCCTAACTGAAGCTTTCTTT. Translated: CASSPTGGGLTEAFF.

This clonotype has ten or more counts. The chain links TRBV7-2 to TRBJ1-2, with D unresolved. The CDR3 is made up of 14 amino acids. The V gene's germline CDR1 is SGHTA and CDR2 FQGNSA. Trimming shortened V by 2 bases and J by 8 bases, and 15 bases separated the two germline ends. The CDR3 sequence: CASSLRSARTGYTF. The CDR3 DNA sequence: TGTGCCAGCAGCTTAAGGTCGGCGAGGACGGGCTACACCTTC.

This clonotype was counted ten times or more. V is TRBV20-1 and J is TRBJ2-3; D not certain. V shed 1 base and J shed 0 bases, with 8 bases lying between them. Germline V CDR1 and CDR2: DFQATT, SNEGSKA (reference sequence). The CDR3 contains 14 residues. In nucleotides, the CDR3 is TGCAGTGCTAGAGGAGACCCGAGCACAGATACGCAGTATTTT. This sequence encodes CSARGDPSTDTQYF.

In its sample, this clonotype was seen a few times. The CDR3 sequence is CASSLEGLGGAQHF. CDR3 nucleotide sequence: TGTGCCAGCAGCTTAGAGGGCCTTGGTGGGGCCCAGCATTTT. This sequence joins TRBV7-9 and TRBJ1-5; D is unclear. Germline values: CDR1 SEHNR, CDR2 FQNEAQ (reference sequence). The CDR3 contains 14 residues. V was shortened by 1 base and J by 11 bases, with 15 bases between the two germline ends.

The table lists this clonotype with a few counts. Possible read error: a much larger clone is one base away. V usage is TRBV7-9 and J usage is TRBJ1-2, with TRBD1 identical over 7 bases. Germline assignment: CDR1 SEHNR and CDR2 FQNEAQ (reference sequence). After removal of 5 bases from V and 3 bases from J, the junction contained 6 bases not matched to a gene. The CDR3 length is 14 residues. CDR3: CASSPSTGHYGYTF. In DNA, the CDR3 is TGTGCCAGCAGCCCCTCGACAGGGCACTATGGCTACACCTTC.

This clonotype was detected many times. The chain joins TRBV11-2 to TRBJ2-7; no firm D call. Germline CDR1 SGHAT, CDR2 FQNNGV. There are 13 residues in the CDR3. Trimming pared 0 bases from V and 3 bases from J, leaving 6 bases between. In DNA form, the CDR3 reads TGTGCCAGCAGCTTAGATCTTAACTACGAGCAGTACGTC. Amino acid sequence: CASSLDLNYEQYV.

At least ten counts were recorded for this clonotype. CDR3: CSASRDSPNTGELFF. The CDR3 region has the DNA TGCAGTGCATCCCGGGACAGCCCAAACACCGGGGAGCTGTTTTTT. The chain couples TRBV20-1 to TRBJ2-2; 7 nucleotides agree with TRBD1. From germline, CDR1 is DFQATT and CDR2 SNEGSKA (reference sequence). The CDR3 runs 15 residues. Trimming cost V 6 bases and J 2 bases; bases outside gene matches: 9.

This clonotype was seen at least ten times. This chain connects TRBV20-1 to TRBJ1-1, with D uncertain. The germline V gene encodes CDR1 DFQATT and CDR2 SNEGSKA (reference sequence). The V gene lost 6 bases and the J gene lost 3 bases, with 8 bases spanning the gap. CDR3 length: 11 residues. The CDR3 region is CSAKGYTEAFF. CDR3 DNA sequence: TGCAGTGCAAAGGGTTACACTGAAGCTTTCTTT.

This clonotype was seen ten or more times. The V and J genes are TRBV29-1 and TRBJ2-7; D might be TRBD1 or TRBD2, each matching 5 bases. V lost 4 bases, J lost 7 bases, and 5 bases lay in between. Germline lookup yields CDR1 SQVTM and CDR2 ANQGSEA. The CDR3 spans 9 residues. CDR3 in amino acids: CSVGGEQYF. CDR3 in DNA: TGCAGCGTTGGGGGGGAGCAGTACTTC.

There are many counts of this clonotype. J is TRBJ2-1 and V is TRBV19, with a possible D match to TRBD1 (5 bases). The CDR3 runs 14 residues. Germline V CDR1 and CDR2: LNHDA, SQIVND (reference sequence). Trimming removed 1 base at V and 8 bases at J, with 12 bases between. DNA of the CDR3: TGTGCCAGTAGTATAGGGCAGGGCGGAGATGAGCAGTTCTTC. Protein: CASSIGQGGDEQFF. Using reference TRBV19 and TRBJ2-1 for the parts outside the CDR3, the full variable domain is DGGITQSPKYLFRKEGQNVTLSCEQNLNHDAMYWYRQDPGQGLRLIYYSQIVNDFQKGDIAEGYSVSREKKESFPLTVTSAQKNPTAFYLCASSIGQGGDEQFFGPGTRLTVL.

V usage is TRBV5-4 and J usage is TRBJ2-3; D remains ambiguous. The V and J ends lost 1 base and 2 bases respectively, with 8 bases between them. The CDR3 has 14 amino acids. Germline CDR1 and CDR2: SGHNT and YYREEE (reference sequence). CDR3 nucleotide sequence: TGTGCCAGCAGCTTGTGGCAGGTCACAGATACGCAGTATTTT. Translating it yields CASSLWQVTDTQYF.

This clonotype was recorded many times. The V and J genes are TRBV28 and TRBJ1-1; perhaps TRBD1 as D (6 bases). V lost 7 bases, J lost 11 bases, and 17 bases lay in between. Germline CDR1 reads MDHEN; CDR2 reads SYDVKM. The CDR3 has 12 residues. CDR3 nucleotide sequence: TGTGCCAGCACCCCTGGGACAATAGGGGCTTTCTTT. The encoded protein is CASTPGTIGAFF.

Many counts were recorded for this clonotype. The chain employs TRBV14 and TRBJ2-7, with 13 bases identical to TRBD2. Germline V gene lookup returns CDR1 SGHDN and CDR2 FVKESK. The ends lost 1 base at V and 7 bases at J; junction bases unmatched: 4. CDR3 length: 15 residues. The CDR3 loop reads CASSQAGLAGREQYF. The DNA for the CDR3 is TGTGCCAGCAGCCAAGCGGGACTAGCGGGGCGTGAGCAGTACTTC.